The 26 T cell receptor beta chains in this list originate from one sample, sequenced in a study of blood T cell repertoires in COVID-19. TCRdb's copy holds only in-frame clones and misses some; the assay was immunoSEQ multiplex PCR. The profile shows roughly 250,000 clones, 75% to 95% of them singletons. Material: PBMCs or T cells enriched from blood (not recorded which). Receptor source: a woman aged 18-30 years who had recovered from COVID-19.

The chain uses TRBV5-4 and TRBJ2-3; D is ambiguous. Trimming took 4 bases from V and 3 from J, leaving 18 bases between them. The germline V gene encodes CDR1 SGHNT and CDR2 YYREEE (reference sequence). The CDR3 is made up of 16 amino acids. The CDR3 is CASSPARSGGTDTQYF. The CDR3 region has the DNA TGTGCCAGCAGCCCAGCTAGGTCCGGTGGTACAGATACGCAGTATTTT.

CDR3 DNA sequence: TGTGCCAGCAGCCAAGGATGGGACACGAACACTGAAGCTTTCTTT. Protein sequence: CASSQGWDTNTEAFF. The rearrangement uses TRBV3-1 (or the pseudogene TRBV3-2) and TRBJ1-1; a possible D gene is TRBD1 (6 bases). The CDR3 consists of 15 residues. Trimming cost V 1 base and J 1 base, with 10 bases left between them. Germline V gene sequence: CDR1 LGHDT, CDR2 YNNKEL (reference sequence).

The genes are TRBV28 and TRBJ1-2; 8 nucleotides align to TRBD1. Germline CDR1 MDHEN, CDR2 SYDVKM. J lost 4 bases, V lost 6 bases, and 10 bases had no gene match. The CDR3 consists of 15 residues. The CDR3 spells CASSSGQGGSYGYTF. As DNA, the CDR3 is TGTGCCAGCAGCAGTGGACAGGGTGGGAGCTATGGCTACACCTTC.

This rearrangement joins TRBV12-3 or TRBV12-4 to TRBJ2-5, with TRBD2 as a possible D gene (6 bases). V was cut by 8 bases and J by 4 bases, with 11 bases left in between. CDR3 size: 12 residues. Here the CDR3 reads CASYGGSETQYF. In DNA form, the CDR3 reads TGTGCCAGCTACGGAGGGTCAGAGACCCAGTACTTC.

The chain recombines TRBV7-2 with TRBJ1-5; 9 nucleotides line up with TRBD1. J gave up 3 bases and V 4 bases, and 7 bases lay outside the gene matches. This CDR3 region has 16 residues. The germline V gene encodes CDR1 SGHTA and CDR2 FQGNSA. CDR3 region: CASSSRTGAPNQPQHF. The DNA for the CDR3 is TGTGCCAGCAGCTCCCGGACAGGGGCGCCCAATCAGCCCCAGCATTTT.

V is TRBV14 and J is TRBJ1-6, with D possibly being TRBD1 (5 bases). Trimming took off 1 base at V and 10 bases at J, with 14 bases between the two ends. Germline CDR1 and CDR2: SGHDN and FVKESK. The CDR3 runs to 15 residues. CDR3 sequence reads: CASSQVGRAHSPLHF. CDR3 DNA sequence: TGTGCCAGCAGCCAAGTTGGCAGGGCTCACTCACCCCTCCACTTT. The complete variable domain, with remaining parts taken from reference TRBV14 and TRBJ1-6, reads EAGVTQFPSHSVIEKGQTVTLRCDPISGHDNLYWYRRVMGKEIKFLLHFVKESKQDESGMPNNRFLAERTGGTYSTLKVQPAELEDSGVYFCASSQVGRAHSPLHFGNGTRLTVT.

The chain recombines TRBV5-1 with TRBJ2-7; the D gene is possibly TRBD2 (5 bases). The V gene's germline CDR1 is SGHRS and CDR2 YFSETQ. Trimming pared 3 bases from V and 3 bases from J, leaving 16 bases between. CDR3 length: 15 amino acids. The CDR3 is CASSSLAGSNYEQYF. The CDR3 nucleotides read TGCGCCAGCAGCTCTCTTGCGGGTTCGAACTACGAGCAGTACTTC.

Of note for this clone: At one end, the junction sequence differs from germline, possibly due to a read error. V usage is TRBV5-6 and J usage is TRBJ1-2; no clear D gene. The CDR3 is 14 amino acids. Germline loops: CDR1 SGHDT, CDR2 YYEEEE. CDR3 DNA sequence: TGTGCCAGCAGCTTGGGGACTGAGAACTTTGGCTACACCTTC. This gives the protein CASSLGTENFGYTF.

The genes are TRBV24-1 and TRBJ2-3, with a weak D call TRBD1 (6 bases). The V end lost 4 bases, the J end lost 0 bases, and 13 bases lay between the germline ends. The CDR3 is 16 residues long. CDR1 is KGHDR and CDR2 is SFDVKD in the germline V gene. CDR3 residues: CATSEPDRYSTDTQYF. The CDR3 DNA sequence: TGTGCCACCAGTGAGCCCGACAGGTATAGCACAGATACGCAGTATTTT.

This clone appeared a single time. This sequence joins TRBV12-3 or TRBV12-4 and TRBJ1-1, with D hard to call. V lost 6 bases, J lost 7 bases, and 15 bases lay in between. This CDR3 is 13 amino acids long. DNA of the CDR3: TGTGCCAGCAGCTCCTTGGGTGGAGTTGAAGCTTTCTTT. Translation: CASSSLGGVEAFF.

The chain uses TRBV4-2 and TRBJ2-1; 9 bases map to TRBD2. V shed 4 bases and J 6 bases; nucleotides not matched to a gene: 10. This CDR3 has 16 residues. Per germline, CDR1 LGHNA and CDR2 YNFKEQ. The CDR3 coding sequence is TGTGCCAGCAGCCCGGGGGCGGGAGGGACGGCCAATGAGCAGTTCTTC. Residues: CASSPGAGGTANEQFF.

CDR3: CASRRQGFQGFSNSPLHF. The CDR3 coding sequence is TGTGCCAGCCGAAGACAAGGTTTCCAGGGTTTTTCTAATTCACCCCTCCACTTT. V usage is TRBV27 and J usage is TRBJ1-6, with D perhaps matching TRBD1 (5 bases). With 8 bases removed from V and 6 bases from J, the gap between germline ends came to 26 bases. CDR3 length: 18 residues. CDR1 and CDR2 (germline): MNHEY, SMNVEV (reference sequence).

CDR3 residues: CASSLSRQGGNQPQHF. CDR3 in DNA: TGTGCCAGCAGTTTATCTAGACAGGGGGGAAATCAGCCCCAGCATTTT. This chain uses TRBV27 with TRBJ1-5; 9 bases match TRBD1. J lost 4 bases, V lost 0 bases, and 4 bases had no gene match. There are 16 residues in the CDR3. Looked up from germline, CDR1 is MNHEY and CDR2 is SMNVEV (reference sequence).

The J gene is TRBJ1-2, the V gene TRBV24-1, with D tentatively TRBD1 (5 bases). Germline values: CDR1 KGHDR, CDR2 SFDVKD. This CDR3 region has 13 residues. Trimming took off 3 bases at V and 4 bases at J, with 8 bases between the two ends. This chain's CDR3 is CATSDPTVYGYTF. CDR3 nucleotide sequence: TGTGCCACCAGTGATCCGACAGTCTATGGCTACACCTTC.

The chain has TRBV5-4 and TRBJ1-2; 8 positions match TRBD1. The CDR3 runs to 14 residues. The V and J ends lost 0 bases and 4 bases, in that order; junction bases with no gene match: 2. Germline V gene sequence: CDR1 SGHNT, CDR2 YYREEE (reference sequence). This CDR3 reads CASSLAQGGYGYTF. The CDR3 DNA reads as TGTGCCAGCAGCTTGGCACAGGGGGGCTATGGCTACACCTTC. Full variable domain (remainder filled in from reference TRBV5-4 and TRBJ1-2): ETGVTQSPTHLIKTRGQQVTLRCSSQSGHNTVSWYQQALGQGPQFIFQYYREEENGRGNFPPRFSGLQFPNYSSELNVNALELDDSALYLCASSLAQGGYGYTFGSGTRLTVV.

The chain employs TRBV2 and TRBJ2-1; tentatively, D is TRBD1 (6 bases). The CDR3 has 14 amino acids. Germline CDR1 SNHLY, CDR2 FYNNEI. With 7 bases removed from V and 5 bases from J, the gap between germline ends came to 15 bases. The CDR3 nucleotides read TGTGCCAGCAACATACGACAGGCCAACAATGAGCAGTTCTTC. As protein: CASNIRQANNEQFF.

This chain connects TRBV9 to TRBJ2-2; 8 bases align to TRBD1. V trimming: 3 bases; J trimming: 8 bases; junction bases outside the gene matches: 9. The CDR3 has 15 residues. Germline values: CDR1 SGDLS, CDR2 YYNGEE. The CDR3 is CASSATQGGSGELFF. DNA for the CDR3: TGTGCCAGCAGCGCAACACAGGGGGGATCAGGGGAGCTGTTTTTT.

The V call is TRBV15, the J call TRBJ1-1; D is uncertain. Germline V lookup: CDR1 LNHNV, CDR2 YYDKDF (reference sequence). The CDR3 covers 12 residues. V was cut by 8 bases and J by 4 bases, with 11 bases left in between. The CDR3 here is CATRALSTEAFF. CDR3 sequence (DNA): TGTGCCACCCGAGCGCTCTCCACTGAAGCTTTCTTT.

This clone showed up just once. The rearrangement joins TRBV6-5 to TRBJ1-2; 8 bases map to TRBD1. The CDR3 covers 15 residues. Trimming took 0 bases from V and 6 from J; bases not matched to a gene: 6. Germline V gene sequence: CDR1 MNHEY, CDR2 SVGAGI. The CDR3 loop reads CASSYSRAGGNGYTF. DNA of the CDR3: TGTGCCAGCAGTTACTCCCGCGCAGGGGGCAATGGCTACACCTTC.

Comment on this clone: This sample also contains other DNA sequences that code for the same CDR3. The chain couples TRBV28 to TRBJ1-5, with 11 bases fitting TRBD1. J lost 5 bases, V lost 4 bases, and 1 base had no gene match. The CDR3 has 14 amino acids. Germline values: CDR1 MDHEN, CDR2 SYDVKM. The chain's CDR3 is CASSSGQGDQPQHF. The DNA of the CDR3 is TGTGCCAGCAGTTCGGGACAGGGGGATCAGCCCCAGCATTTT.

This rearrangement joins TRBV6-5 to TRBJ1-1; the D gene is possibly TRBD1 (5 bases). CDR1 is MNHEY and CDR2 is SVGAGI in the germline V gene. V was shortened by 10 bases and J by 5 bases, with 14 bases between the two germline ends. The CDR3 length is 12 residues. CDR3 sequence reads: CATSGGRTEAFF. CDR3 sequence (DNA): TGTGCCACCTCGGGGGGGAGAACTGAAGCTTTCTTT.

The chain is built from TRBV7-9 and TRBJ1-6; D may be TRBD1 (6 bases). With 6 bases removed from V and 1 base from J, the gap between germline ends came to 13 bases. The CDR3 totals 16 residues. The germline gives CDR1 SEHNR, CDR2 FQNEAQ (reference sequence). CDR3 sequence reads: CASRAGAASYNSPLHF. In DNA form, the CDR3 reads TGTGCCAGCAGAGCGGGGGCGGCTTCCTATAATTCACCCCTCCACTTT.

The CDR3: CASSRGQGDGNTIYF. The CDR3 region has the DNA TGCGCCAGCAGCCGAGGACAGGGGGACGGAAACACCATATATTTT. The gene calls are TRBV4-3 and TRBJ1-3; 10 positions agree with TRBD1. CDR1 LGHNA and CDR2 YSLEER come from the germline V gene. V lost 4 bases to trimming and J lost 4 bases; unmatched junction nucleotides: 4. CDR3 size: 15 residues.

This clone was detected a few times. This chain joins TRBV4-2 and TRBJ2-1; 11 bases are a match to TRBD2. Trimming took 0 bases from V and 6 from J; bases not matched to a gene: 4. The CDR3 has 16 amino acids. Per germline, CDR1 LGHNA and CDR2 YNFKEQ. This chain's CDR3 is CASSQDPSGGSNEQFF. As DNA, the CDR3 is TGTGCCAGCAGCCAAGATCCTAGCGGGGGGTCCAATGAGCAGTTCTTC.

In regard to this clone: An end of the junction differs from the germline gene, which may be a read error. V is TRBV10-1 and J is TRBJ2-7; 10 nucleotides align to TRBD1. CDR3 length: 10 residues. Per germline, CDR1 WNHNN and CDR2 SYGVQD (reference sequence). The CDR3 DNA reads TGCGCCAGCAGAGAGGACAGGGGGAACTTC. Residues: CASREDRGNF.

The rearrangement links TRBV10-3 to TRBJ1-6; the match to TRBD1 covers 10 bases. Losses at the gene ends were 6 bases for V and 6 bases for J; bases not matched to a gene: 2. CDR1 and CDR2 (germline): ENHRY, SYGVKD. The CDR3 runs 14 residues. The DNA of the CDR3 is TGTGCCATCAGCCGGGACAGGGGTAATTCACCCCTCCACTTT. It encodes CAISRDRGNSPLHF.